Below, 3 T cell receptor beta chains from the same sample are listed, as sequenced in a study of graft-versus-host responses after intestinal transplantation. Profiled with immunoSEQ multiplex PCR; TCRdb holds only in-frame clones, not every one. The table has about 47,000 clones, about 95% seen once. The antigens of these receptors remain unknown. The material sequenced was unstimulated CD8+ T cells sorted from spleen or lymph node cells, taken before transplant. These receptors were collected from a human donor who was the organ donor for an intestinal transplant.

The CDR3 loop reads CASSGTSAQYF. For the CDR3, the DNA is TGTGCCAGCAGCGGGACTAGTGCGCAGTATTTT. The V and J genes are TRBV9 and TRBJ2-3; 7 bases agree with TRBD2. There are 11 residues in the CDR3. Trimming cost V 3 bases and J 10 bases; bases outside gene matches: 2. In germline, CDR1 is SGDLS, CDR2 YYNGEE.

CDR3 sequence: CSVDGTSGGAGNEQYF. The CDR3 DNA is TGCAGCGTCGATGGGACTAGCGGGGGGGCAGGAAACGAGCAGTACTTC. The gene calls are TRBV29-1 and TRBJ2-7; 16 bases are shared with TRBD2. The J segment lost 5 bases and the V segment lost 6 bases, leaving 10 bases of the junction unmatched. The germline V gene encodes CDR1 SQVTM and CDR2 ANQGSEA. The CDR3 runs 16 residues.

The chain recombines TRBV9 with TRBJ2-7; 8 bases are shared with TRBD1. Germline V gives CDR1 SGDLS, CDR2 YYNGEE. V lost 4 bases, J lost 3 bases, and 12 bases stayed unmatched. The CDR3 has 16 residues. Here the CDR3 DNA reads TGTGCCAGCAGCTCAGCCGGGACAGGAGTGGTCTACGAGCAGTACTTC. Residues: CASSSAGTGVVYEQYF. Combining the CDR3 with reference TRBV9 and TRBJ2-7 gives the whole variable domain DSGVTQTPKHLITATGQRVTLRCSPRSGDLSVYWYQQSLDQGLQFLIQYYNGEERAKGNILERFSAQQFPDLHSELNLSSLELGDSALYFCASSSAGTGVVYEQYFGPGTRLTVT.